These 27 T cell receptor beta chains were all obtained from the same sample, sequenced in a study of blood T cell repertoires in COVID-19 (TCRdb year 2020). Receptor libraries were prepared by the immunoSEQ multiplex PCR assay. TCRdb stores this immuneACCESS table with in-frame sequences only. Part of the clones is absent; in the studies checked, under half of the shortfall reflects unresolved V genes, and no reason is known for the rest. The sample includes over 150,000 clones, with approximately 81% observed a single time. The ten largest clonotypes hold about 0.95% of the sample. Material for sequencing was peripheral blood. The receptor source for this set is a man aged 40-49 years with acute or convalescent COVID-19.

V and J are TRBV6-5 and TRBJ1-1; D is uncertain. The V gene's germline CDR1 is MNHEY and CDR2 SVGAGI. The ends were cut back, 8 bases at V and 4 bases at J, with 14 bases in the middle. This CDR3 is built from 13 residues. For the CDR3, the DNA is TGTGCCAGCCATACCCTAGCAGGCACTGAAGCTTTCTTT. Translated, it gives CASHTLAGTEAFF.

The chain employs TRBV5-1 and TRBJ2-1; tentatively, D is TRBD1 (6 bases). Per the germline V gene, CDR1 is SGHRS and CDR2 is YFSETQ. Deletions cut 3 bases from V and 8 bases from J, with 18 bases between. The CDR3 covers 15 residues. CDR3 coding DNA: TGCGCCAGCAGCTCAGAACCCAGGGGACGAGATGAGCAGTTCTTC. This encodes CASSSEPRGRDEQFF.

V usage is TRBV28 and J usage is TRBJ1-2; no clear D. This CDR3 is built from 13 residues. V gave up 3 bases and J gave up 3 bases, with 8 bases separating them. Per the germline V gene, CDR1 is MDHEN and CDR2 is SYDVKM. CDR3 in amino acids: CASSLPGHYGYTF. The DNA of the CDR3 is TGTGCCAGCAGTTTGCCAGGCCACTATGGCTACACCTTC.

The chain employs TRBV3-1 (or the pseudogene TRBV3-2) and TRBJ2-7; D is uncertain. V was shortened by 0 bases and J by 4 bases, with 10 bases between the two germline ends. The CDR3 sequence is 14 residues long. Looked up from germline, CDR1 is LGHDT and CDR2 is YNNKEL (reference sequence). The CDR3: CASSQERETYEQYF. The CDR3 DNA reads as TGTGCCAGCAGCCAAGAGAGAGAGACTTACGAGCAGTACTTC.

J is TRBJ2-1 and V is TRBV5-5, with D maybe TRBD1 (6 bases). The CDR3 is 14 amino acids. V shed 3 bases and J shed 8 bases, with 15 bases lying between them. CDR1 SGHKS and CDR2 YYEKEE come from the germline V gene (reference sequence). CDR3 coding DNA: TGTGCCAGCAGCTGGGACACCCCGGAGGATGAGCAGTTCTTC. It is translated as CASSWDTPEDEQFF.

V is TRBV4-1 and J is TRBJ1-6, with TRBD1 as a possible D gene (5 bases). The CDR3 covers 16 residues. Trimming took off 2 bases at V and 0 bases at J, with 8 bases between the two ends. The germline V gene encodes CDR1 MGHRA and CDR2 YSYEKL. The CDR3 is CASSQFDSSYNSPLHF. Here the CDR3 DNA reads TGCGCCAGCAGCCAATTTGACAGCTCCTATAATTCACCCCTCCACTTT.

The chain carries TRBV23-1 and TRBJ1-1; D unclear. Being an ORF, TRBV23-1 has a function that is uncertain. There are 13 residues in the CDR3. Trimming stripped 3 bases from V and 4 bases from J, with 9 bases between. The CDR3 bases are TGCGCCAGCAGTCATTTAGTGCTCACTGAAGCTTTCTTT. Its protein is CASSHLVLTEAFF.

V gene TRBV7-2 combines with J gene TRBJ1-1; D call uncertain. Deletions cut 0 bases from V and 3 bases from J, with 8 bases between. The CDR3 is 14 residues long. Germline CDR1 is SGHTA and CDR2 is FQGNSA. The CDR3 DNA is TGTGCCAGCAGCTTAGCGCGAGGGTACACTGAAGCTTTCTTT. Amino acid sequence: CASSLARGYTEAFF.

This sequence joins TRBV4-2 and TRBJ1-6; 7 positions agree with TRBD1. The CDR3 contains 15 residues. The V segment lost 4 bases and the J segment 7 bases; nucleotides outside the gene matches: 7. The V gene's germline CDR1 is LGHNA and CDR2 YNFKEQ. DNA for the CDR3: TGTGCCAGCAGCCCCGGGACAGCACAAAATTCACCCCTCCACTTT. Its protein is CASSPGTAQNSPLHF.

V gene TRBV27 combines with J gene TRBJ2-7, with 8 bases lining up with TRBD1. The V gene's germline CDR1 is MNHEY and CDR2 SMNVEV (reference sequence). The CDR3 length is 13 residues. V shed 6 bases and J 2 bases; nucleotides not matched to a gene: 3. CDR3 loop: CASRQQGAYEQYF. CDR3 nucleotide sequence: TGTGCCAGCAGACAACAGGGGGCCTACGAGCAGTACTTC.

The chain combines TRBV5-1 with TRBJ1-6, with TRBD1 matching 7 bases. The V segment lost 5 bases and the J segment 16 bases; nucleotides outside the gene matches: 9. The CDR3 loop spans 12 amino acids. Germline V gene data show CDR1 as SGHRS and CDR2 as YFSETQ. CDR3 loop: CASRSDREALHF. In nucleotides, the CDR3 is TGCGCCAGCAGATCCGACAGGGAGGCTCTCCACTTT.

This chain links TRBV24-1 with TRBJ1-3, with unresolved D. V lost 7 bases and J lost 0, with 9 bases in between. The germline gives CDR1 KGHDR, CDR2 SFDVKD. The CDR3 runs 14 residues. The CDR3 is CATSVVSSGNTIYF. The DNA for the CDR3 is TGTGCCACCAGCGTCGTGAGCTCTGGAAACACCATATATTTT.

This chain links TRBV29-1 with TRBJ2-7; the D gene is possibly TRBD1 (6 bases). There are 11 residues in the CDR3. Germline CDR1 SQVTM, CDR2 ANQGSEA. Trimming pared 3 bases from V and 5 bases from J, leaving 8 bases between. CDR3 sequence reads: CSVDRGDEQYF. CDR3 DNA sequence: TGCAGCGTTGACAGGGGTGACGAGCAGTACTTC.

The chain is built from TRBV19 and TRBJ1-1; D is possibly TRBD1 (5 bases). From germline, CDR1 is LNHDA and CDR2 SQIVND (reference sequence). This CDR3 is built from 12 residues. V lost 4 bases and J lost 4, with 7 bases in between. CDR3 DNA: TGTGCCAGTAGTAGGGGGGTCACTGAAGCTTTCTTT. Translation: CASSRGVTEAFF.

The chain uses TRBV5-6 and TRBJ1-4; D possibly corresponds to TRBD1 (5 bases). The CDR3 is 15 amino acids. Per germline, CDR1 SGHDT and CDR2 YYEEEE. Deletions cut 1 base from V and 4 bases from J, with 11 bases between. For the CDR3, the DNA is TGTGCCAGCAGCTTGTTTCGGGGGGGTAATGAAAAACTGTTTTTT. This sequence encodes CASSLFRGGNEKLFF.

For this clone: Other DNA sequences in this specimen translate into the identical CDR3. The CDR3 loop is CASSLATGNTEAFF. CDR3 nucleotides: TGCGCCAGCAGCTTGGCCACGGGAAATACTGAAGCTTTCTTT. The chain couples TRBV5-1 to TRBJ1-1, with unresolved D. This CDR3 is 14 amino acids long. Germline values: CDR1 SGHRS, CDR2 YFSETQ. The V end lost 0 bases, the J end lost 5 bases, and 11 bases lay between the germline ends.

The chain is built from TRBV11-2 and TRBJ2-7; 10 bases agree with TRBD2. The CDR3 is made up of 15 amino acids. The V and J ends lost 2 bases and 6 bases, in that order; junction bases with no gene match: 7. Germline CDR1 SGHAT, CDR2 FQNNGV. As DNA, the CDR3 is TGTGCCAGCAGCTTAAACAGCGGGGGGGATCGCGAGCAGTACTTC. It specifies CASSLNSGGDREQYF.

This clone has more than one count but fewer than ten. The chain uses TRBV16 and TRBJ1-5, with 8 bases that match TRBD1. CDR1 and CDR2 from the germline V gene are KGHSY and FQNENV. This CDR3 contains 15 residues. Germline trimming cut 1 base from V and 6 bases from J; bases unmatched to any gene: 5. The CDR3 protein is CASSQFGGQGQPQHF. The CDR3 nucleotides are TGTGCCAGCAGCCAATTCGGAGGACAGGGTCAGCCCCAGCATTTT.

The chain couples TRBV4-1 to TRBJ1-5; 7 positions match TRBD1. CDR1 is MGHRA and CDR2 is YSYEKL in the germline V gene. Trimming took 6 bases from V and 4 from J; bases not matched to a gene: 6. CDR3 length: 14 amino acids. CDR3 residues: CASSQSRGNQPQHF. The DNA for the CDR3 is TGCGCCAGCAGTCAATCCAGGGGGAATCAGCCCCAGCATTTT.

V is TRBV7-3 and J is TRBJ1-1, with 9 bases identical to TRBD1. CDR1 and CDR2 (germline): SGHTA, FQGTGA. The V gene end was trimmed by 0 bases and the J gene end by 5 bases; junction bases not matched to a gene: 1. CDR3 length: 14 residues. This chain's CDR3 is CASSLTGTGTEAFF. The CDR3 DNA is TGTGCCAGCAGCTTAACGGGGACAGGGACTGAAGCTTTCTTT. Full variable domain (missing parts from reference TRBV7-3 and TRBJ1-1): GAGVSQTPSNKVTEKGKYVELRCDPISGHTALYWYRQSLGQGPEFLIYFQGTGAADDSGLPNDRFFAVRPEGSVSTLKIQRTERGDSAVYLCASSLTGTGTEAFFGQGTRLTVV.

The chain recombines TRBV5-4 with TRBJ1-4; TRBD1 agrees at 8 bases. Germline loops: CDR1 SGHNT, CDR2 YYREEE (reference sequence). The length of the CDR3 is 15 residues. After removal of 3 bases from V and 7 bases from J, the junction contained 8 bases not matched to a gene. CDR3 in amino acids: CASSSRGQGSEKLFF. The DNA of the CDR3 is TGTGCCAGCAGCTCCCGTGGACAGGGAAGTGAAAAACTGTTTTTT.

V and J are TRBV6-5 and TRBJ1-1; D gene unclear. V lost 6 bases and J 2 bases, leaving 7 bases between the germline ends. Germline CDR1 MNHEY, CDR2 SVGAGI. The CDR3 has 12 amino acids. The CDR3 spells CASRRANTEAFF. CDR3 DNA: TGTGCCAGCAGGCGGGCCAACACTGAAGCTTTCTTT.

This clone has just a few counts. The chain couples TRBV9 to TRBJ1-4, with D maybe TRBD1 (6 bases). V was clipped by 0 bases and J by 3 bases, with 12 bases between them. The CDR3 has 16 residues. The germline V gene encodes CDR1 SGDLS and CDR2 YYNGEE. The CDR3 bases are TGTGCCAGCAGCGTAGCCGCTGACAGGCCTAATGAAAAACTGTTTTTT. This sequence encodes CASSVAADRPNEKLFF.

This clone turned up a few times. V usage is TRBV6-2 or TRBV6-3 and J usage is TRBJ2-1, with D unresolved. Germline CDR1 and CDR2: MNHEY and SVGEGT. The CDR3 totals 12 residues. V lost 5 bases and J lost 9, with 11 bases in between. Here the CDR3 DNA reads TGTGCCAGCAGTCACCAAGCCCCTGAGCAGTTCTTC. This encodes CASSHQAPEQFF.

The chain links TRBV6-2 or TRBV6-3 to TRBJ1-4; the D is unclear. The V gene's germline CDR1 is MNHEY and CDR2 SVGEGT. This CDR3 contains 15 residues. V dropped 4 bases and J dropped 7 bases, with 16 bases sitting between them. The CDR3 here is CASSSLGGGGEKLFF. The CDR3 region has the DNA TGTGCCAGCAGTTCCCTCGGAGGAGGCGGTGAAAAACTGTTTTTT.

This chain uses TRBV19 with TRBJ2-7, with 9 bases matching TRBD1. J lost 4 bases, V lost 5 bases, and 9 bases had no gene match. Per germline, CDR1 LNHDA and CDR2 SQIVND (reference sequence). This CDR3 comprises 15 residues. The CDR3 DNA reads as TGTGCCAGTAGTCCCGCCGGGACAGGGAGTTACGAGCAGTACTTC. Amino acid sequence: CASSPAGTGSYEQYF.

The V call is TRBV3-1 (or the pseudogene TRBV3-2), the J call TRBJ2-3; TRBD2 aligns across 8 bases. This CDR3 region has 15 residues. V gave up 4 bases and J gave up 4 bases; unmatched junction bases: 7. The V gene's germline CDR1 is LGHDT and CDR2 YNNKEL (reference sequence). The CDR3: CASSRTGGSPDTQYF. CDR3 nucleotide sequence: TGTGCCAGCAGCCGCACGGGGGGGAGCCCAGATACGCAGTATTTT.